This paragraph reports one T cell receptor (beta chain). The target antigen is unknown. Patients, 2 to 39 years old, had expanded memory T-cell proportions. Sorting split CD4+ cells into CD25-high CD127-low Tregs and CD25-low CD127-high conventional T cells. The data derive from a study of regulatory T cells. The PCR used 52 TRBV and 13 TRBJ primers. Assay: immunoSEQ multiplex PCR; the TCRdb copy retains only in-frame clones and omits some. This table has some 29,000 clones, 85% to 95% appearing once. Whole-study results and caveats: Skewed V and J usage and few unique V-J pairs marked patient repertoires, most in Tregs. In CD3G-deficient patients, conventional CD4+ T cells were enriched for hydrophobic CDR3 residues at positions 6 and 7.

The trim removed 4 bases at V and 4 bases at J, leaving 15 bases unmatched. The CDR3 extends over 17 amino acids. CDR1 is MDHEN and CDR2 is SYDVKM in the germline V gene. The receptor was isolated from a young adult with CD3G deficiency. Sequencing used conventional CD4+ T cells sorted from blood. The chain uses TRBV28 and TRBJ2-7; 8 nucleotides agree with TRBD1. CDR3 loop: CASSSSSGGPVKYEQYF. CDR3 nucleotides: TGTGCCAGCAGTTCCTCATCAGGGGGCCCGGTCAAGTACGAGCAGTACTTC.